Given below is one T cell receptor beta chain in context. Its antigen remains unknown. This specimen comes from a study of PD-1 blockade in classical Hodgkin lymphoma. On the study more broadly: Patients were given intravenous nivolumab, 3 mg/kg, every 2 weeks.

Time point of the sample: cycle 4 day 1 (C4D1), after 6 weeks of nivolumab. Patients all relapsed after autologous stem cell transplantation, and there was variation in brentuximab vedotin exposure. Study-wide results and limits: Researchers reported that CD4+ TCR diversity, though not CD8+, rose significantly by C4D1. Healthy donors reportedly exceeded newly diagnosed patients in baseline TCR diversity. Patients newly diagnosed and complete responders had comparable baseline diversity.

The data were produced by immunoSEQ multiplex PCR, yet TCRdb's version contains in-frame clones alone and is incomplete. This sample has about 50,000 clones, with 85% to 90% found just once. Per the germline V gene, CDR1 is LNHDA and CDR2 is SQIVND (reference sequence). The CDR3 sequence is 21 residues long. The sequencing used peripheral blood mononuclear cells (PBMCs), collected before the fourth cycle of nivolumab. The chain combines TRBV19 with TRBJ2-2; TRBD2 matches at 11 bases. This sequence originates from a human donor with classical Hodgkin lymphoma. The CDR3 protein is CFLDDYLLDVSLAGEIGELFF. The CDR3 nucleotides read TGTTTCCTGGACGACTACCTTTTGGATGTCTCACTAGCGGGAGAAATCGGGGAGCTGTTTTTT. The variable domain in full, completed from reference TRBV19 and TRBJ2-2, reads DGGITQSPKYLFRKEGQNVTLSCEQNLNHDAMYWYRQDPGQGLRLIYYSQIVNDFQKGDIAEGYSVSREKKESFPLTVTSAQKNPTAFYLCFLDDYLLDVSLAGEIGELFFGEGSRLTVL.